This T cell receptor (beta chain) was found in a study of cytotoxic CD8 clonotypes in ibrutinib-treated CLL. The CDR3 contains 14 residues. Germline assignment: CDR1 SGHAT and CDR2 FQNNGV. The V gene lost 0 bases and the J gene lost 5 bases, with 10 bases spanning the gap. Points from the study as a whole: The study found clonality rose at ibrutinib response, then fell toward baseline at progression.

Note on this clone: Its cognate antigen is unknown.

The protocol was immunoSEQ multiplex PCR, while the TCRdb copy is restricted to in-frame clones and leaves out a portion. The sample has about 160,000 clones, approximately 77% seen once; the top ten hold roughly 2%. The receptor's source is a human donor with chronic lymphocytic leukemia. This specimen was PBMCs, taken after 12 months of ibrutinib treatment. This chain connects TRBV11-2 to TRBJ1-2; the D is unclear. This CDR3 reads CASSLDEGRYGYTF. CDR3 in DNA: TGTGCCAGCAGCTTAGATGAGGGCAGATATGGCTACACCTTC.